The T cell receptor (beta chain) described here comes from a study of identical twins. This clonotype appeared a few times. Its antigen is unknown. The CDR3 contains 15 residues. CDR1 and CDR2 (germline): DFQATT, SNEGSKA (reference sequence). Deletions cut 0 bases from V and 0 bases from J, with 12 bases between. Template switching introduced a universal primer site, and the cDNA bore unique molecular identifiers. TCRdb used MiXCR to reprocess the 5' RACE reads, holding one entry per CDR3 protein. The profile shows around 1.7 million distinct CDR3 sequences, about 32% of them singletons. The study, taken as a whole, reports: Out-of-frame alpha sequences shared between twins exhibited an excess of low generation probability. Cord blood's abundant beta clonotypes had fewer insertions, unlike memory repertoires.

The sample comprised cord blood. The clonotype originates from a newborn girl in good health. This rearrangement joins TRBV20-1 to TRBJ2-7, with D uncertain. The CDR3: CSARERRESSYEQYF. The DNA of the CDR3 is TGCAGTGCTAGAGAGAGGCGTGAATCCTCCTACGAGCAGTACTTC.